This T cell receptor beta chain stems from a study of blood T cell repertoires in COVID-19 (dated by TCRdb to about 2020). As for the study more broadly: Collaborator samples came from the United States, Italy and Spain and covered acute and convalescent phases of COVID-19. The prospective study material was composed of cDNA or gDNA derived from T cells, B-cell-depleted T cells, or PBMCs. The dataset comprised deeply sampled blood TCRbeta repertoires from subjects exposed to, actively infected with, or recovered from COVID-19. A freely available public database, intended as a resource for researchers studying the immune response to SARS-CoV-2, is where the repertoires were released. The samples were drawn from two sources: the first 160 participants of the ongoing ImmuneRACE study, and over 950 subjects contributed by 6 global collaborators. The sample metadata nearly always contained a de-identified subject ID, COVID-19 status, age in years and sex. Where HLA class I and class II types were available, the types were taken from metadata supplied by the sample provider, not from assay-based typing.

General conclusions and limits of the study: The amount of clinical and demographic metadata varied by source and participant and was provided uncurated.

This clone was counted only a few times. Its antigen remains unidentified. Base qualities are not recorded, but no much larger clone differs from it by a single base. TCRbeta CDR3 regions were amplified from genomic DNA by means of the immunoSEQ Assay, a bias-controlled multiplex PCR. The source study handled its data this way. The number of nucleated cells in each sample was estimated by amplification of reference gene primers within the assay. To quantify the absolute abundance of each unique TCRbeta CDR3 rearrangement, sequence reads were collapsed and filtered. Productive Simpson clonality was computed per sample as the square root of Simpson's diversity index over productive rearrangements. In its TCRdb copy, this immuneACCESS table keeps in-frame sequences only and misses some clones. Where compared with another copy, unresolved V genes explain less than half of these, and the others have no known cause. V, J and clone size are taken as reported in that table, and D and trimming were inferred from the DNA itself. The table for this sample lists some 180,000 clones; 60% to 85% of them were counted only once. The top ten hold around 8.1% of the sample.

Collaborating institutions collected whole blood in K2EDTA tubes following their own protocols. For TCRbeta analysis, collaborator samples were shipped as frozen whole blood, as isolated PBMCs, or as DNA extracted from either sample type. The sequencing input was peripheral blood. The TCR originated in a woman between 45 and 60 years old with active or convalescent COVID-19.

The CDR3 here reads CAIKPGQANYGYTF. The nucleotide sequence is given as TGTGCCATCAAACCGGGACAGGCTAACTATGGCTACACCTTC. This chain joins TRBV10-3 to TRBJ1-2; a stretch of 8 junction bases matches TRBD1. Looking up the germline V gene yields CDR1 ENHRY and CDR2 SYGVKD. Germline trimming amounts to 7 bases on V and 0 bases on J, with 4 as the count of junction bases outside the gene matches. The CDR3 holds 14 amino acids from the cysteine to the phenylalanine. Of the read, only the CDR3 DNA is kept; its 42 bases are in frame from base 1.